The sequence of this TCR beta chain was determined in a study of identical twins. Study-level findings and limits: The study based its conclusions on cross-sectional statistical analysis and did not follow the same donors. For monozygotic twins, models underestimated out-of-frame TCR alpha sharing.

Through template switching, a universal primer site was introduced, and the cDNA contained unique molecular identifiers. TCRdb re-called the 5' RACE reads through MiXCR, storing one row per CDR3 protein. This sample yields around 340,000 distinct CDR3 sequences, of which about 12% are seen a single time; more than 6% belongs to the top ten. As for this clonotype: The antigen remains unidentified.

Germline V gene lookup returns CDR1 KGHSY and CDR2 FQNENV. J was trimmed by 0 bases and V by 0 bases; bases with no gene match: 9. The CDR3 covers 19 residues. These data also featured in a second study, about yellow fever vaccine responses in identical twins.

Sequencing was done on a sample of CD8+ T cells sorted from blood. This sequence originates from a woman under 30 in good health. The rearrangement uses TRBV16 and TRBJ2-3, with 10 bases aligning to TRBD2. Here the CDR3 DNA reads TGTGCCAGCAGCCAATCTGGGAAAACTAGCGGGGCCAGCACAGATACGCAGTATTTT. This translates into CASSQSGKTSGASTDTQYF.